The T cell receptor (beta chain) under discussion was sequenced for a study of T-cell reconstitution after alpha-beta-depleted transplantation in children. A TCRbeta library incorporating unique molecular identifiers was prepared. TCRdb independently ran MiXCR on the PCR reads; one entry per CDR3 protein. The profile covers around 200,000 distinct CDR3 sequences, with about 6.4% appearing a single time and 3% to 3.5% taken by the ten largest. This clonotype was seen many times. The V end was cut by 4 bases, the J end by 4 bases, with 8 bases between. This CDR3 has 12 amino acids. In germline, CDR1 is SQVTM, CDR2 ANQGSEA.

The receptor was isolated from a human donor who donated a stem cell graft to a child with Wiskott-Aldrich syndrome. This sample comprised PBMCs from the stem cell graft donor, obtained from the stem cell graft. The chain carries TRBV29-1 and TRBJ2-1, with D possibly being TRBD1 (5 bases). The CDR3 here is CSVGAGYNEQFF. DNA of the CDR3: TGCAGCGTTGGCGCAGGGTACAATGAGCAGTTCTTC.